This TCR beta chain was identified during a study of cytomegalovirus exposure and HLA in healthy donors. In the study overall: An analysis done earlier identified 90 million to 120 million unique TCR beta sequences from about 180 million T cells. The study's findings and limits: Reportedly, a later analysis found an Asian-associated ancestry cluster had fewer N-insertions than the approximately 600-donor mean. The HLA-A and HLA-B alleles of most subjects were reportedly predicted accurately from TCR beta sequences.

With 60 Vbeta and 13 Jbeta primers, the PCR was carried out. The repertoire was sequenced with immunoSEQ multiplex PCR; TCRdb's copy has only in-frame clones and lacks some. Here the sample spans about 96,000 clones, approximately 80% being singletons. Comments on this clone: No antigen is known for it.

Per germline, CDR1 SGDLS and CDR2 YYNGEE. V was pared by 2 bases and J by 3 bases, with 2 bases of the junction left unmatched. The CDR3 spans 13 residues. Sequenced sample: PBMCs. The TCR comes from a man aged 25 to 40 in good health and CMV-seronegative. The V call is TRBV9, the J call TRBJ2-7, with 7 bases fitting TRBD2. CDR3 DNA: TGTGCCAGCAGCGTCGGGGGGAACTACGAGCAGTACTTC. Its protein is CASSVGGNYEQYF.